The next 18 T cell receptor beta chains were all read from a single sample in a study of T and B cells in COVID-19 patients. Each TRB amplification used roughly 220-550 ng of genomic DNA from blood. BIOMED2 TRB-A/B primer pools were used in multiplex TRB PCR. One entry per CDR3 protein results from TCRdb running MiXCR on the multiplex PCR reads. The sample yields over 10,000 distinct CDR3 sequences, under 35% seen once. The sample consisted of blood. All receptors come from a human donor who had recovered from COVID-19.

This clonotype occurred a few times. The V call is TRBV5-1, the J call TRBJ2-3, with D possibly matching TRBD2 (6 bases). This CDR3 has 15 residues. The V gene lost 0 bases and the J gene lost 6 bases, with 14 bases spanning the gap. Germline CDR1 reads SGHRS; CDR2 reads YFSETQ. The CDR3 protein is CASSLVAGFLDTQYF. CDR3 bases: TGCGCCAGCAGCTTGGTGGCGGGATTTCTGGATACGCAGTATTTT.

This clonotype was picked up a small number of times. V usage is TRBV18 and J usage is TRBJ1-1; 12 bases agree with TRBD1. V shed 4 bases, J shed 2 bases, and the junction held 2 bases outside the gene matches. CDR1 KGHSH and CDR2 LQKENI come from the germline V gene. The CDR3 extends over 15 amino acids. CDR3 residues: CASSRGQGANTEAFF. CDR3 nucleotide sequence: TGTGCCAGCTCACGGGGACAGGGGGCAAACACTGAAGCTTTCTTT.

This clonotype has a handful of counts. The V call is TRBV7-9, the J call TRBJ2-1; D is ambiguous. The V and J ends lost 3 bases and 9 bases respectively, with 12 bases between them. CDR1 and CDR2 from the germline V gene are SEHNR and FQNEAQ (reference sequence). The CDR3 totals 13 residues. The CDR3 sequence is CASSFSSSGEQFF. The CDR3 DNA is TGTGCCAGCAGCTTTTCTAGTTCGGGTGAGCAGTTCTTC.

The CDR3 region has the DNA TGCGCCAGCAGCTCTGAGGGGCACTCCTACGAGCAGTACTTC. It yields the protein CASSSEGHSYEQYF. V gene TRBV5-1 combines with J gene TRBJ2-7, with D perhaps being TRBD1 or TRBD2 (5 bases each). Germline loops: CDR1 SGHRS, CDR2 YFSETQ. This CDR3 comprises 14 residues. V lost 3 bases and J lost 0, with 10 bases in between.

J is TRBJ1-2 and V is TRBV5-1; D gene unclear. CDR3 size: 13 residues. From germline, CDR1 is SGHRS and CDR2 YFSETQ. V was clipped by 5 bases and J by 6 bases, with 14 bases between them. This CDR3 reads CASRDGFLDGYTF. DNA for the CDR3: TGCGCCAGCAGAGATGGATTCCTTGATGGCTACACCTTC.

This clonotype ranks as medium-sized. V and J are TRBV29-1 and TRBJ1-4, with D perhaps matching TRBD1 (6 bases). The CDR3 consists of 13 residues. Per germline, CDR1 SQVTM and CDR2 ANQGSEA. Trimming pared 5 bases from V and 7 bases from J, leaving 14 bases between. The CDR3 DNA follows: TGCAGCGTTCAACAGGGTAACGGTGAAAAACTGTTTTTT. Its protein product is CSVQQGNGEKLFF.

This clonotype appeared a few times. The CDR3: CASTIYSNYGYTF. CDR3 DNA: TGTGCCAGTACGATCTACTCTAACTATGGCTACACCTTC. This chain connects TRBV19 to TRBJ1-2; D is ambiguous. Trimming took off 7 bases at V and 0 bases at J, with 9 bases between the two ends. The CDR3 has 13 amino acids. The germline gives CDR1 LNHDA, CDR2 SQIVND (reference sequence).

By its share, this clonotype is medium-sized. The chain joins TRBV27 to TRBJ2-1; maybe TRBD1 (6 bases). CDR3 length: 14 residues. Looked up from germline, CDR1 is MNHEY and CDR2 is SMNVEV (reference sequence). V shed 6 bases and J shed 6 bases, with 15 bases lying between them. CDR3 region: CASRLQGEGNEQFF. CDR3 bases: TGTGCCAGCAGATTACAGGGAGAGGGCAATGAGCAGTTCTTC.

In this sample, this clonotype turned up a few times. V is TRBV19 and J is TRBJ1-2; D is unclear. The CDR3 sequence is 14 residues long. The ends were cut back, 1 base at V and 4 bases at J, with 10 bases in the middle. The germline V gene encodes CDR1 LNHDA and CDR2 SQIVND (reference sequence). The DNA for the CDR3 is TGTGCCAGTAGTATAGTATCAGGCGGCTATGGCTACACCTTC. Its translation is CASSIVSGGYGYTF.

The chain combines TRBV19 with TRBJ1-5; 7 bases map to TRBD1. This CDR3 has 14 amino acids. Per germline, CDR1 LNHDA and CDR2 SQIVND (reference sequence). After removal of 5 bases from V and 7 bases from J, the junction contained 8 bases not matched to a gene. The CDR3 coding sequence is TGTGCCAGTAGTCCCGGCGCAGGGGGGCAGCCCCAGCATTTT. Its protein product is CASSPGAGGQPQHF.

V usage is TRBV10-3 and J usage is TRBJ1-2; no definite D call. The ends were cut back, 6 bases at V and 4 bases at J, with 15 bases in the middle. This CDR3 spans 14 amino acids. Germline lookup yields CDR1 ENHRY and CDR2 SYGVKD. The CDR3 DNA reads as TGTGCCATCAGCCCCGGGCCCAACGGCTATGGCTACACCTTC. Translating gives CAISPGPNGYGYTF.

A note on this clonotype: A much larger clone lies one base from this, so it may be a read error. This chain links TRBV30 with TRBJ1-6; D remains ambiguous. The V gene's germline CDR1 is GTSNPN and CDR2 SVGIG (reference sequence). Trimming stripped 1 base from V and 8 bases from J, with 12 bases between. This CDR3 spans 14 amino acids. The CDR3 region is CAWSAGDLYSPLHF. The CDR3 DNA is TGTGCCTGGAGTGCGGGAGACCTTTATTCACCCCTCCACTTT.

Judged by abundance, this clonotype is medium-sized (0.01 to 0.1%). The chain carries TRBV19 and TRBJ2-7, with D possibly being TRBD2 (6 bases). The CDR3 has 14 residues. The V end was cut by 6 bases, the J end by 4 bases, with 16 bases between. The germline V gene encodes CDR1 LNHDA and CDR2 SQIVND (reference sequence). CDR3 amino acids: CASSLRDGLYEQYF. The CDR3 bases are TGTGCCAGTAGCCTGCGGGACGGATTATACGAGCAGTACTTC.

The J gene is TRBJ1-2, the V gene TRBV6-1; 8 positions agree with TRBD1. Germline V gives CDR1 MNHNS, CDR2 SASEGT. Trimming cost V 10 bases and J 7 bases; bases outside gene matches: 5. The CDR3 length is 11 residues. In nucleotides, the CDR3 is TGTGCCACCTCGACAGGGGCTGGCTACACCTTC. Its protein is CATSTGAGYTF.

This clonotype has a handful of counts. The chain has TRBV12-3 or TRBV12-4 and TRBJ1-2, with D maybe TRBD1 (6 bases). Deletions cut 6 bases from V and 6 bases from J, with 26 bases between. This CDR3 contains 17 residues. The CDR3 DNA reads TGTGCCAGCAGCTCCTACGGTGGCCCTACAGGGCGAAATGGCTACACCTTC. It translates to CASSSYGGPTGRNGYTF.

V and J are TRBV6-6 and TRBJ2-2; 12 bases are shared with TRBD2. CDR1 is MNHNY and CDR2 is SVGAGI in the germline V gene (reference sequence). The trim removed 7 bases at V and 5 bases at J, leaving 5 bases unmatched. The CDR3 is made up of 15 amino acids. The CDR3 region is CASTPSGRGTGELFF. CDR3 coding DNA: TGTGCCAGCACTCCTAGCGGGAGGGGTACCGGGGAGCTGTTTTTT.

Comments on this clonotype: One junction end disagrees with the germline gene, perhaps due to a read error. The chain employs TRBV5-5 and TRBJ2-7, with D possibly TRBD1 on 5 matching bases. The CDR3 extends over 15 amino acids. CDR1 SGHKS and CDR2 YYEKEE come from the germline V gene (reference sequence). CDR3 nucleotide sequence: TGTGCCAGCAGCTTAGGGGTCCGCTCGGCCTACGAGCACTACTTC. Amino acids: CASSLGVRSAYEHYF.

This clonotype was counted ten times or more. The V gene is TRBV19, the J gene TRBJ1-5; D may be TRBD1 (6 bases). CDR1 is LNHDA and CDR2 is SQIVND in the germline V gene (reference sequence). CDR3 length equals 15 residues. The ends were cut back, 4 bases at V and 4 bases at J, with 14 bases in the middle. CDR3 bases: TGTGCCAGTAGTAGTTGGGGGCGCGAAAATCAGCCCCAGCATTTT. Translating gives CASSSWGRENQPQHF.